Below, one T cell receptor beta chain is given with its context. Its matching antigen is unknown. This record comes from a study of CXCR3-negative and CXCR3-positive naive CD8 T cells. The germline gives CDR1 SQVTM, CDR2 ANQGSEA. The CDR3 runs to 13 residues. Regarding the study as a whole: Comparably high diversity was seen in both naive subsets, and much lower diversity in memory CD8+ cells. Memory cells differed in TRBV-TRBJ usage, but naive CXCR3-negative and CXCR3-positive cells had similar usage.

Triplicate sorting captured some 290,000 cells each from every CD8+ T cell subset. UMI labels and 5' RACE were used to prepare the TRB cDNA libraries. Each CDR3 protein gets one entry in TCRdb, which reprocessed the 5' RACE reads and gives no DNA. The repertoire table contains fewer than 60,000 distinct CDR3 sequences. The V call is TRBV29-1, the J call TRBJ2-7; with no DNA, the TCRdb D assignment of TRBD2 cannot be verified. This clonotype was sampled from a human donor in good health. Some clones in this sample may be carry-over from other donors' samples. The source material was memory CD8+ T cells from blood. The CDR3 is CSVERLVSYEQYF.